The entry below gives a single TCR beta chain sequence along with its context. The specificity of this receptor is unknown. No base qualities exist here, and no much larger clone lies one base off it. Inclusive of the bounding cysteine and phenylalanine, the CDR3 is 15 residues long. Only the CDR3 DNA is retained, 45 bases long and in frame from the first base. The germline V gene sets CDR1 to SGDLS and CDR2 to YYNGEE. Between the V and J ends, shortened by 0 bases and 4 bases respectively, the junction contains 11 bases. These data come from a study of blood T cells in healthy people across ages (dated by TCRdb to between 2014 and 2017). Notes on the research overall: In model experiments, template switching captured about one uniquely barcoded TCR beta cDNA molecule for every two T cells. Donors of different ages were randomly distributed across sequencing lanes to avoid experimental bias. The donors were split into four age groups: young (average roughly 15 years), middle-aged (roughly 39), aged (approximately 59) and long-lived (about 74). The study measured age-related changes in TCR beta repertoire diversity using deep sequencing normalized with unique cDNA molecular identifiers. For two donors (one aged 18 to 29 and one aged 80 or older), the study analyzed two additional independent replicas of 1 million unique cDNA reads from the same blood draw.

Preparation of the library involved 5' RACE. Data came from an Illumina HiSeq 2500. The second PCR ran for roughly 7 to 11 cycles and used a J-beta primer mix along with a sample-barcoded 5' primer. A template-switch 5' adaptor carrying 12 random nucleotides introduced a unique molecular identifier onto each TCR beta cDNA molecule. Each sample yielded at least 3 million CDR3-containing paired-end reads. First-strand cDNA synthesis was performed from all RNA using the Mint cDNA synthesis kit, with priming by a TRBC-specific oligonucleotide. After uracil-DNA glycosylase treatment, a first 18-cycle PCR used universal primers M1SS and BC2_uni_R on all cDNA. Per the source publication's procedure: Each sample was normalized by randomly selecting 1 million high-quality reads, each carrying a distinct molecular identifier. Reads with shared molecular identifiers were discarded instead of being binned into consensus sequences. CDR3 identification, clonotype clustering and error correction used MiTCR with a Q25 quality threshold and the strictest error-elimination algorithm. A nonparametric unseen species model with Euler transformation was used to estimate lower-bound total TCR beta diversity. In-frame beta chains were kept once TCRdb had trimmed the public reads at Q25 with fastp and called clones with MiXCR. Under each unique CDR3 protein, matching rows form one entry showing the most common genes and DNA. Here the V and J calls rest on TCRdb's processing, not on the authors' analysis. A total of roughly 1.7 million distinct CDR3 sequences appear in this sample, around 35% of them only once. The biggest ten clones account for 10% to 12% of the sample.

The approximately 39 donors, aged 6 to 90 years, were systemically healthy Caucasian individuals from Russia. Each donor gave ten milliliters of peripheral blood, drawn into EDTA-treated Vacutainer tubes. Ficoll-Paque density-gradient centrifugation was used to isolate PBMCs, with at least 6.5 million per sample. Trizol reagent was used to extract total RNA from PBMCs, with at least 6 micrograms per sample. For every donor, flow cytometry on a PBMC aliquot measured the percentage of naive CD45RAhigh/CD27high T cells. Study-wide findings and limitations: Bulk unsorted PBMC profiling prevented conclusive comparison of naive and antigen-experienced compartments. Compared with the aged group, the long-lived group had more naive CD4+ T cells, fewer expanded clones and increased TCR diversity, a pattern suggesting age selection. The percentage of naive T cells measured by flow cytometry correlated strongly with observed TCR beta diversity. Estimates of total diversity based on one million sequenced T cells were considered lower bounds and underestimates. The CMV infection status of donors was not known, potentially confounding age-related changes in expanded clonotypes. As age increased, observed TCR beta diversity per million T cells dropped in a roughly linear way, and a significant reduction was already evident by age about 40.

The origin of this receptor is a woman aged 25 to 39 in good health. Recombination linked TRBV9 to TRBJ1-5, with the D gene too uncertain to name. The sequencing sample was made of blood. The bases read TGTGCCAGCAGCGTAGGCGCCATGTTTAATCAGCCCCAGCATTTT. The resulting protein is CASSVGAMFNQPQHF.